This TCR beta chain was identified in a study of blood T cell repertoires in COVID-19. Study summary: Some COVID-19 samples were acute and others convalescent; all came from the United States, Italy and Spain.

Trimming removed 10 bases from V and 11 bases from J, with 17 bases in between. CDR3 size: 11 residues. Germline CDR1 and CDR2: SGHTA and FQGNSA. Methods used by the authors: For nucleated cells, counts were estimated from reference gene primer amplification. Profiling relied on immunoSEQ multiplex PCR, and the TCRdb table lists in-frame clones only, not all of them. That table supplies the V and J calls and clone size; D and trimming were determined from the DNA. The repertoire includes under 140,000 clones, 76% of them detected once, and 3% to 4% sits in the top ten. The clonotype was recovered from an elderly woman with acute or convalescent COVID-19. Material: peripheral blood. The chain links TRBV7-2 to TRBJ1-1; D gene uncertain. Here the CDR3 reads CAIIPPVKAFF. The CDR3 DNA is TGTGCCATCATCCCGCCGGTAAAGGCTTTCTTT.